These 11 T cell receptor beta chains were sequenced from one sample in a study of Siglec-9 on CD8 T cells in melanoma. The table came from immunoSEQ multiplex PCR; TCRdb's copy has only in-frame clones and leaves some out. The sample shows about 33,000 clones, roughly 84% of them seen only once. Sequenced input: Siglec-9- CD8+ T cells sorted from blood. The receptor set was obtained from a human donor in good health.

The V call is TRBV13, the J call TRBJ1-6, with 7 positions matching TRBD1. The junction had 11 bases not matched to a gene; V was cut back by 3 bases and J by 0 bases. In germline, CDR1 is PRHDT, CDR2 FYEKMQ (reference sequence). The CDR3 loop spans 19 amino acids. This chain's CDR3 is CASSFNPDRTDSYNSPLHF. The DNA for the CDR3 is TGTGCCAGCAGCTTCAATCCGGACAGGACGGACTCCTATAATTCACCCCTCCACTTT.

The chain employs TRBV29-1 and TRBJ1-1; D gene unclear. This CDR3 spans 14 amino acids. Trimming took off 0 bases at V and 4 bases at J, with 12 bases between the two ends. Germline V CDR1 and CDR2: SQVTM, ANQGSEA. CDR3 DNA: TGCAGCGTTGAAGATGGAGCGGCCCGCACTGAAGCTTTCTTT. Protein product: CSVEDGAARTEAFF.

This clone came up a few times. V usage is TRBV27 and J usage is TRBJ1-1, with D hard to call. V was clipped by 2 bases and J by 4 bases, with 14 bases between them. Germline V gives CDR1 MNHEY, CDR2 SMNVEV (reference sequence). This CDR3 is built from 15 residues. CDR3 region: CASSLNRGLGTEAFF. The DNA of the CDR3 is TGTGCCAGCAGTTTAAATCGAGGGCTGGGCACTGAAGCTTTCTTT.

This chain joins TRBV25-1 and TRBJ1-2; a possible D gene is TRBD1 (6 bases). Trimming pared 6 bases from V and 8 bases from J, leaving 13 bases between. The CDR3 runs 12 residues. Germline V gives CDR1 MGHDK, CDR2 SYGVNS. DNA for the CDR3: TGTGCCAGCAGGCACAGGGATCGGGGCTACACCTTC. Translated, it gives CASRHRDRGYTF.

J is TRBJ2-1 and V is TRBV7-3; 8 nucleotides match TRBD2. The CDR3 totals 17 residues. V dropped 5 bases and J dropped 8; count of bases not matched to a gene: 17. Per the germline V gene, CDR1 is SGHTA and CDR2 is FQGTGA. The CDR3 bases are TGTGCCAGCAGCGTAGACTCACCGGGACTAGAATCGGATGAGCAGTTCTTC. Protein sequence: CASSVDSPGLESDEQFF.

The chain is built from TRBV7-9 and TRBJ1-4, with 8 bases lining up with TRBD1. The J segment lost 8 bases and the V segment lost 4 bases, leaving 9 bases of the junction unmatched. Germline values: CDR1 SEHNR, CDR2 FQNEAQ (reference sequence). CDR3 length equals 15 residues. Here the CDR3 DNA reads TGTGCCAGCAGCTCCCTACAGGGGGATCGGGAAAAACTGTTTTTT. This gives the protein CASSSLQGDREKLFF.

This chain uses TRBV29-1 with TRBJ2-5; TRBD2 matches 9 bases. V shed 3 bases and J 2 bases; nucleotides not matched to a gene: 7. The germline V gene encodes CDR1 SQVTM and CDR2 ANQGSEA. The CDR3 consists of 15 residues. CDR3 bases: TGCAGCGTTGAGCTTGGACTAGCGTTTCAAGAGACCCAGTACTTC. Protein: CSVELGLAFQETQYF.

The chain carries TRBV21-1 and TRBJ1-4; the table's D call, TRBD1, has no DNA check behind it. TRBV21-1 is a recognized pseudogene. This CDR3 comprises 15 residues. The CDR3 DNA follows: TGTGCCAGCAGCACCGGACAGATCCCGTACGAAAAACTGTTTTTT. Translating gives CASSTGQIPYEKLFF.

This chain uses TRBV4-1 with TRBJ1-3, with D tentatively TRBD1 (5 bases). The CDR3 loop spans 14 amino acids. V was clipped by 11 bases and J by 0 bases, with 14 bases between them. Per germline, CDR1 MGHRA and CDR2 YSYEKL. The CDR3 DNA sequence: TGCGCCCCCGGTCATAGGGGCTCTGGAAACACCATATATTTT. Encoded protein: CAPGHRGSGNTIYF.

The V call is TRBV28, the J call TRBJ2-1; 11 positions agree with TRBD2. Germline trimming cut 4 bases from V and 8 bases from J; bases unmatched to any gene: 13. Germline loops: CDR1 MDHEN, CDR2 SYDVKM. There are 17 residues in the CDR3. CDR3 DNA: TGTGCCAGCAGTTCCCCTATACTAGCGGGAGTCGTCCATGAGCAGTTCTTC. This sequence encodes CASSSPILAGVVHEQFF.

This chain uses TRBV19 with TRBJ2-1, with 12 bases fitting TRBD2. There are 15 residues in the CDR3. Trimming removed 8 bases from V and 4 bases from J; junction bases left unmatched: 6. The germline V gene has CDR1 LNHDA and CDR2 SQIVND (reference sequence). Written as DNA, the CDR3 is TGTGCCAGTTCTCCGACTAGCGGGAGTTACAATGAGCAGTTCTTC. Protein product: CASSPTSGSYNEQFF.